This T cell receptor beta chain was captured by sequencing in a study of cytomegalovirus exposure and HLA in healthy donors. For the study at large: HLA-typed donors were the source of approximately 88 million unique TCRs held in an early data release. Study-level points and caveats: Accurate predictions that matched the HLA-A and HLA-B alleles of most subjects were reportedly made from TCR beta sequences. Most sequenced TCRs were rare (though some public TCRs occurred in many donors).

The PCR used 60 Vbeta and 13 Jbeta primers. Measured with immunoSEQ multiplex PCR; TCRdb has only the in-frame clones, and not every one. The sample lists some 94,000 clones, around 82% occurring once. Trimming removed 4 bases from V and 6 bases from J; junction bases left unmatched: 8. Germline V gene sequence: CDR1 SQVTM, CDR2 ANQGSEA. The CDR3 totals 14 residues. This clone was recorded only once. What it binds is unknown. The chain couples TRBV29-1 to TRBJ2-4; 8 nucleotides agree with TRBD2. The source of this sequence is a man between 35 and 55 years old in good health and CMV-seronegative. Sequencing was carried out using PBMCs. DNA for the CDR3: TGCAGCGTTGCCTTAAGCGGGAGCGGAAACATTCAGTACTTC. Its protein product is CSVALSGSGNIQYF.